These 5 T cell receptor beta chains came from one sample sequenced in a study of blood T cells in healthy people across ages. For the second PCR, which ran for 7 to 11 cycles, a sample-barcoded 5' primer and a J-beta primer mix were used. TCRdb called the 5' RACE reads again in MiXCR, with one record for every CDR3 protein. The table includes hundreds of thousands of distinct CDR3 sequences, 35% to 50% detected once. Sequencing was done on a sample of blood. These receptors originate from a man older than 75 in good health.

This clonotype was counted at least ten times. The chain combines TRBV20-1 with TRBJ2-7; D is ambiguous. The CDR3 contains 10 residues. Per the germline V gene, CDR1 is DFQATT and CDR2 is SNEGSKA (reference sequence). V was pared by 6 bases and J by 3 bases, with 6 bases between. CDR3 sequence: CSATYYEQYF. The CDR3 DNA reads TGCAGTGCGACCTACTACGAGCAGTACTTC.

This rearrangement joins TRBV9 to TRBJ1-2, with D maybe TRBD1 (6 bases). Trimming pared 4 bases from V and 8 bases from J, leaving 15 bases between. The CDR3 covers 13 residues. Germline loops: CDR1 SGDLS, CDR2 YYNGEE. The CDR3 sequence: CASSRGEGEGYTF. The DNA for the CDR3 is TGTGCCAGCAGCCGTGGCGAGGGGGAAGGCTACACCTTC.

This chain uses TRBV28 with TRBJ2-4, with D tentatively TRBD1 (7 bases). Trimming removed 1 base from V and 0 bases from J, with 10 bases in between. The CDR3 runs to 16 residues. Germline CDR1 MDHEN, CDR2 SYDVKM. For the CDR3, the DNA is TGTGCCAGCAGTTTATCAGGGGGGATAGCCAAAAACATTCAGTACTTC. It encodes CASSLSGGIAKNIQYF.

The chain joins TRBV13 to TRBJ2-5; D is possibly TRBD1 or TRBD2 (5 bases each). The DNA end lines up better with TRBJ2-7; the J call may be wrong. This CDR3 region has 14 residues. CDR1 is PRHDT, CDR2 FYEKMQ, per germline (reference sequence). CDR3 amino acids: CASSPGTGPHEQYF. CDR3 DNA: TGTGCCAGCAGCCCCGGGACGGGACCCCACGAGCAGTACTTC.

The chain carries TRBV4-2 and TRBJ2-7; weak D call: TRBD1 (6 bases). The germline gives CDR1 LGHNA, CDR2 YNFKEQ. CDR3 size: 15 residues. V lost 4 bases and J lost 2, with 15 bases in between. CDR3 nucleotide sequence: TGTGCCAGCAGCCGCGCCGAGACAGGCACCTACGAGCAGTACTTC. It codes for CASSRAETGTYEQYF.